These 15 T cell receptor beta chains were sequenced from one sample in a study of blood T cell repertoires in COVID-19. Only in-frame clones appear in the TCRdb table, and some are missing; sequencing was by immunoSEQ multiplex PCR. The sample has a few hundred thousand clones, 80% to 90% seen once. Sequenced material: PBMCs or T cells enriched from blood (not recorded which). These receptor sequences come from a man aged 25 to 45 who had recovered from COVID-19.

This clone was observed a few times. V and J are TRBV14 and TRBJ1-1, with 11 positions matching TRBD1. Germline V CDR1 and CDR2: SGHDN, FVKESK. The junction had 10 bases not matched to a gene; V was cut back by 8 bases and J by 5 bases. The CDR3 runs to 15 residues. CDR3 in DNA: TGTGCCAGCCCCGGAGGGACAGGGGGGAATACTGAAGCTTTCTTT. Protein: CASPGGTGGNTEAFF.

The sample holds a few counts of this clone. The chain links TRBV5-1 to TRBJ1-2; D ambiguous. The germline V and J ends were trimmed by 4 bases and 2 bases, with 12 bases remaining between them. Germline CDR1 and CDR2: SGHRS and YFSETQ. CDR3 length: 14 residues. The CDR3 here is CASSPPAGNYGYTF. CDR3 DNA sequence: TGCGCCAGCAGCCCGCCCGCGGGGAACTATGGCTACACCTTC.

The chain carries TRBV15 and TRBJ1-5; possible D gene TRBD1, 6 bases. The CDR3 is made up of 15 amino acids. The germline V gene encodes CDR1 LNHNV and CDR2 YYDKDF (reference sequence). The V end lost 3 bases, the J end lost 0 bases, and 9 bases lay between the germline ends. The CDR3 nucleotides read TGTGCCACCAGCAGCAGGGACAATAGCAATCAGCCCCAGCATTTT. This sequence encodes CATSSRDNSNQPQHF.

The chain employs TRBV5-1 and TRBJ1-1, with D hard to call. This CDR3 contains 13 residues. Trimming cost V 4 bases and J 5 bases, with 12 bases left between them. Germline-derived CDR1 and CDR2 are SGHRS and YFSETQ. This chain's CDR3 is CASSLLIGTEAFF. CDR3 DNA sequence: TGCGCCAGCAGCCTTCTTATCGGGACTGAAGCTTTCTTT.

The chain recombines TRBV4-1 with TRBJ1-1; 7 bases agree with TRBD1. CDR3 length equals 14 residues. Germline V gene data show CDR1 as MGHRA and CDR2 as YSYEKL. Trimming cost V 5 bases and J 2 bases; bases outside gene matches: 5. The CDR3 sequence: CASSSGQTNTEAFF. Written as DNA, the CDR3 is TGCGCCAGCAGCTCGGGACAGACAAACACTGAAGCTTTCTTT.

The chain carries TRBV7-3 and TRBJ2-3, with 9 bases that match TRBD1. Germline values: CDR1 SGHTA, CDR2 FQGTGA. CDR3 length: 14 amino acids. The ends lost 3 bases at V and 4 bases at J; junction bases unmatched: 2. CDR3 residues: CASSLNRGPDTQYF. The CDR3 DNA is TGTGCCAGCAGCTTGAACAGGGGGCCAGATACGCAGTATTTT.

The chain links TRBV7-8 to TRBJ2-5, with TRBD1 matching over 10 bases. V was pared by 5 bases and J by 4 bases, with 7 bases of the junction left unmatched. The length of the CDR3 is 15 residues. Germline V gives CDR1 SGHVS, CDR2 FQNEAQ. CDR3 region: CASSLRDRGAETQYF. CDR3 nucleotide sequence: TGTGCCAGCAGCCTCCGGGACAGGGGAGCAGAGACCCAGTACTTC.

This clone showed up just a few times. The V call is TRBV5-4, the J call TRBJ2-7, with TRBD1 matching 8 bases. This CDR3 contains 15 residues. The junction had 8 bases not matched to a gene; V was cut back by 1 base and J by 5 bases. CDR1 is SGHNT, CDR2 YYREEE, per germline (reference sequence). The DNA of the CDR3 is TGTGCCAGCAGCTTGATTGGACAGGGTTCCCACGAGCAGTACTTC. Its protein product is CASSLIGQGSHEQYF.

This clone has ten or more counts. The V and J genes are TRBV6-1 and TRBJ2-7; 9 bases are shared with TRBD2. The CDR3 is 15 residues long. Germline loops: CDR1 MNHNS, CDR2 SASEGT. The V and J ends lost 1 base and 0 bases, in that order; junction bases with no gene match: 1. The CDR3 reads CASSEGLADSYEQYF. The CDR3 nucleotides read TGTGCCAGCAGTGAAGGACTAGCGGACTCCTACGAGCAGTACTTC.

The chain recombines TRBV4-3 with TRBJ1-1, with a possible D match to TRBD1 (6 bases). Germline CDR1 and CDR2: LGHNA and YSLEER. The CDR3 has 14 amino acids. The V end lost 3 bases, the J end lost 5 bases, and 13 bases lay between the germline ends. CDR3 residues: CASSQSGRGTEAFF. The CDR3 nucleotides read TGCGCCAGCAGCCAGTCAGGGAGGGGGACTGAAGCTTTCTTT.

In its sample, this clone was seen once. The rearrangement joins TRBV19 to TRBJ1-5, with no clear D. Germline values: CDR1 LNHDA, CDR2 SQIVND (reference sequence). The CDR3 is 15 residues long. Trimming shortened V by 1 base and J by 3 bases, and 10 bases separated the two germline ends. The CDR3 bases are TGTGCCAGTAGTATAGGGCAGTTGGCCAATCAGCCCCAGCATTTT. It encodes CASSIGQLANQPQHF. The full variable domain, rest sourced from reference TRBV19 and TRBJ1-5, is DGGITQSPKYLFRKEGQNVTLSCEQNLNHDAMYWYRQDPGQGLRLIYYSQIVNDFQKGDIAEGYSVSREKKESFPLTVTSAQKNPTAFYLCASSIGQLANQPQHFGDGTRLSIL.

The chain employs TRBV19 and TRBJ2-7, with D perhaps TRBD2 (7 bases). The ends were cut back, 1 base at V and 2 bases at J, with 18 bases in the middle. This CDR3 spans 17 amino acids. From germline, CDR1 is LNHDA and CDR2 SQIVND (reference sequence). CDR3: CASSIVPPSGDTYEQYF. CDR3 sequence (DNA): TGTGCCAGTAGTATAGTCCCCCCAAGCGGGGACACCTACGAGCAGTACTTC.

V and J are TRBV30 and TRBJ1-5, with D tentatively TRBD1 (5 bases). V was shortened by 1 base and J by 6 bases, with 10 bases between the two germline ends. Germline loops: CDR1 GTSNPN, CDR2 SVGIG (reference sequence). CDR3 length equals 13 residues. The CDR3 nucleotides are TGTGCCTGGAGTGACATAACAGGTCAGCCCCAGCATTTT. It translates to CAWSDITGQPQHF.

The chain joins TRBV4-2 to TRBJ2-5, with TRBD2 matching 9 bases. Germline-derived CDR1 and CDR2 are LGHNA and YNFKEQ. Trimming took 1 base from V and 5 from J; bases not matched to a gene: 11. The CDR3 runs 17 residues. CDR3 in amino acids: CASSQVSGGHRDETQYF. Written as DNA, the CDR3 is TGTGCCAGCAGCCAAGTTAGCGGGGGCCACCGGGATGAGACCCAGTACTTC.

In its sample, this clone was seen once. V usage is TRBV19 and J usage is TRBJ1-2; D is ambiguous. CDR3 size: 15 residues. The germline V and J ends were trimmed by 5 bases and 3 bases, with 16 bases remaining between them. Germline V gene data show CDR1 as LNHDA and CDR2 as SQIVND (reference sequence). The CDR3: CASSEIPGSYYGYTF. The DNA of the CDR3 is TGTGCCAGTAGTGAAATCCCGGGGAGCTACTATGGCTACACCTTC.